Listed here is a single T cell receptor (beta chain). Its antigen remains unidentified. Base-call qualities are not available, and no considerably larger clone is one nucleotide away. Receptor libraries were prepared by the immunoSEQ multiplex PCR assay. TCRdb's version of the immuneACCESS table is confined to in-frame rearrangements and falls short of the full clone set. An unresolved V gene accounts for under half of the shortfall where checked; the remainder is of unknown origin. Across this sample there are over 45,000 clones, with 80% to 95% seen only once. The biggest ten clones account for under 4% of the sample. According to the germline V gene, CDR1 reads SGHRS and CDR2 reads YFSETQ. Its CDR3 holds 15 amino acids, cysteine through phenylalanine. The read is trimmed to its CDR3 DNA, 45 bases read in frame from base 1. V was cut back by 4 bases and J by 4 bases, leaving a gap of 14 bases between them.

This record comes from a study of technical replicates of blood from several donors (dated by TCRdb to the late 2010s). The chain joins TRBV5-1 to TRBJ2-2; TRBD1 could be the D gene, as 5 bases match. The TCR originated in a human donor in good health. Some clones in this sample may be carry-over from other donors' samples. Sequencing input: PBMCs. Read as DNA, the sequence is TGCGCCAGCAGCAAGGAAGGGGTGGTCACCGGGGAGCTGTTTTTT. The resulting protein is CASSKEGVVTGELFF. With the portions outside the CDR3 filled from the reference TRBV5-1 and TRBJ2-2 genes, the complete variable region becomes KAGVTQTPRYLIKTRGQQVTLSCSPISGHRSVSWYQQTPGQGLQFLFEYFSETQRNKGNFPGRFSGRQFSNSRSEMNVSTLELGDSALYLCASSKEGVVTGELFFGEGSRLTVL.